Described below is a single T cell receptor beta chain sequence and its context. Its antigen remains unknown. This sample is part of a study of PD-1 blockade in classical Hodgkin lymphoma. Overall study results and limits: Newly diagnosed patients were reported to exhibit reduced baseline TCR diversity relative to healthy donors.

Looked up from germline, CDR1 is SGHDT and CDR2 is YYEEEE. The CDR3 has 13 residues. V lost 1 base and J 5 bases, leaving 9 bases between the germline ends. Brentuximab vedotin exposure varied, and every patient relapsed after autologous stem cell transplantation. Libraries were prepared by immunoSEQ multiplex PCR; TCRdb keeps only in-frame clonotypes and omits some of them. The data hold 90,000 to 100,000 clones, with approximately 92% observed a single time. The TCR comes from a human donor with classical Hodgkin lymphoma. This rearrangement joins TRBV5-6 to TRBJ2-5, with D hard to call. Sequenced here: peripheral blood mononuclear cells (PBMCs), sampled before the second cycle of nivolumab. CDR3 nucleotides: TGTGCCAGCAGCTTGATCGATTCGGAGACCCAGTACTTC. Its translation is CASSLIDSETQYF.